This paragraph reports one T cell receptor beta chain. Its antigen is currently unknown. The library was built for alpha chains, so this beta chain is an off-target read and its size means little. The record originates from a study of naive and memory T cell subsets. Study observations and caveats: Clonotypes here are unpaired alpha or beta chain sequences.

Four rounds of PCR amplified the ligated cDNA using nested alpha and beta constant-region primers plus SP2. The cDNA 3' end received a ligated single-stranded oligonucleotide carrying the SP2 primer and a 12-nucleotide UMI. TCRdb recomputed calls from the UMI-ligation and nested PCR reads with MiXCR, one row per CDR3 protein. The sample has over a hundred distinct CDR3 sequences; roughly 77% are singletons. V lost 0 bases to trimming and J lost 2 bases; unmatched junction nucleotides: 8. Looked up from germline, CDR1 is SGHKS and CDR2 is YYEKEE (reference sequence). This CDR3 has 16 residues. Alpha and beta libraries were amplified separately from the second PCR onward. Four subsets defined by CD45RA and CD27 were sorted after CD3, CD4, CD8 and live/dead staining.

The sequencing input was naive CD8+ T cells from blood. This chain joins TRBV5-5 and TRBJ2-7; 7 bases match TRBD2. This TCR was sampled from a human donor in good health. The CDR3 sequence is CASSLAWRGTTYEQYF. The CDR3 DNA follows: TGTGCCAGCAGCTTGGCCTGGCGCGGGACTACCTACGAGCAGTACTTC. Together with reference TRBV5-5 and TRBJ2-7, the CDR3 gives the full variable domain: DAGVTQSPTHLIKTRGQQVTLRCSPISGHKSVSWYQQVLGQGPQFIFQYYEKEERGRGNFPDRFSARQFPNYSSELNVNALLLGDSALYLCASSLAWRGTTYEQYFGPGTRLTVT.